This T cell receptor (beta chain) originates from a study of CD8 T cells in ankylosing spondylitis. The CDR3 totals 14 residues. Between the trimmed V and J ends, which lost 1 base and 8 bases, there was a span of 15 bases. Germline V CDR1 and CDR2: DFQATT, SNEGSKA (reference sequence). The study's findings and limits: Disease-linked clones, CD8+, were relatively rare in peripheral blood. The clones that were linked to disease were reported to be significantly enriched in matched synovial fluid samples from ankylosing spondylitis patients. Prior work had noted some motif variants in reactive arthritis blood and synovial fluid.

This clonotype has ten or more counts. Its antigen is undetermined. TCRdb redid the calling of the 5' RACE reads with MiXCR, one entry per CDR3 protein. The sample includes about 280,000 distinct CDR3 sequences, around 18% of them seen just once. J is TRBJ2-1 and V is TRBV20-1; D is ambiguous. The sequence was obtained from a male donor with ankylosing spondylitis or in good health (not recorded which). The sample comprised blood, either unsorted or a sorted T cell fraction (not recorded which). CDR3 region: CSARASELSYEQFF. The CDR3 bases are TGCAGTGCTAGAGCTTCCGAACTATCGTATGAGCAGTTCTTC.